The 17 T cell receptor beta chains given below trace back to one sample, sequenced in a study of blood T cell repertoires in COVID-19. Clones were read by immunoSEQ multiplex PCR, and TCRdb kept only the in-frame ones, dropping some. The table has fewer than 500,000 clones, 80% to 90% seen once. The sample was peripheral blood. These TCRs come from a woman aged 25 to 45 with active or convalescent COVID-19.

The genes are TRBV7-9 and TRBJ1-1, with D possibly TRBD1 on 6 matching bases. Germline lookup yields CDR1 SEHNR and CDR2 FQNEAQ (reference sequence). The CDR3 spans 14 residues. V was shortened by 6 bases and J by 10 bases, with 21 bases between the two germline ends. CDR3 sequence: CASSTRGGNKRAFF. CDR3 DNA sequence: TGTGCCAGCAGTACCCGCGGGGGCAATAAGAGAGCTTTCTTT.

This clone was detected once. CDR3 protein: CASSLTGTGANVLTF. In nucleotides, the CDR3 is TGTGCCAGCAGTCTTACAGGGACAGGGGCCAACGTCCTGACTTTC. This rearrangement joins TRBV6-5 to TRBJ2-6, with a weak D call TRBD1 (6 bases). CDR1 and CDR2 (germline): MNHEY, SVGAGI. V dropped 5 bases and J dropped 4 bases, with 12 bases sitting between them. The CDR3 has 15 amino acids.

This chain connects TRBV19 to TRBJ1-1; D gene uncertain. CDR3 length: 14 amino acids. The ends were cut back, 7 bases at V and 0 bases at J, with 12 bases in the middle. Per germline, CDR1 LNHDA and CDR2 SQIVND (reference sequence). CDR3 coding DNA: TGTGCCAGTATCAGGCGGAGGGTGAACACTGAAGCTTTCTTT. This sequence encodes CASIRRRVNTEAFF.

The J gene is TRBJ2-7, the V gene TRBV10-3; D is possibly TRBD2 (6 bases). V lost 0 bases to trimming and J lost 0 bases, with 9 bases between them. The CDR3 has 15 residues. Germline assignment: CDR1 ENHRY and CDR2 SYGVKD. The CDR3, as DNA: TGTGCCATCAGTGAGTCGGGGAGGAGCTCCTACGAGCAGTACTTC. It translates to CAISESGRSSYEQYF.

The V gene is TRBV5-6, the J gene TRBJ1-2; tentative D call: TRBD1 (5 bases). CDR1 is SGHDT, CDR2 YYEEEE, per germline. The CDR3 totals 14 residues. The V end was cut by 1 base, the J end by 3 bases, with 10 bases between. The CDR3 region is CASSLIRDDYGYTF. The CDR3 coding sequence is TGTGCCAGCAGCTTGATCAGGGATGACTATGGCTACACCTTC.

A few counts support this clone. V usage is TRBV18 and J usage is TRBJ2-2; 7 nucleotides line up with TRBD1. V gave up 0 bases and J gave up 4 bases; unmatched junction bases: 11. Germline CDR1 reads KGHSH; CDR2 reads LQKENI. This CDR3 comprises 18 residues. CDR3 DNA: TGTGCCAGCTCACCACCGACAGGGTCCCACCCGACCACCGGGGAGCTGTTTTTT. Translation gives CASSPPTGSHPTTGELFF. The entire variable domain, with the rest obtained from reference TRBV18 and TRBJ2-2, is as follows: NAGVMQNPRHLVRRRGQEARLRCSPMKGHSHVYWYRQLPEEGLKFMVYLQKENIIDESGMPKERFSAEFPKEGPSILRIQQVVRGDSAAYFCASSPPTGSHPTTGELFFGEGSRLTVL.

The chain joins TRBV11-2 to TRBJ2-2; 10 positions match TRBD2. V was clipped by 5 bases and J by 4 bases; unmatched bases: 7. CDR3 size: 16 residues. Germline V CDR1 and CDR2: SGHAT, FQNNGV. This CDR3 reads CASSQTSGRVTGELFF. In DNA form, the CDR3 reads TGTGCCAGCAGCCAGACTAGCGGGCGAGTCACCGGGGAGCTGTTTTTT.

This clone has just a few counts. This chain uses TRBV12-3 or TRBV12-4 with TRBJ1-5, with D unresolved. CDR3 length: 13 residues. Trimming shortened V by 3 bases and J by 6 bases, and 9 bases separated the two germline ends. The CDR3 loop reads CASSFVGGQPQHF. The CDR3 DNA reads as TGTGCCAGCAGTTTTGTCGGCGGTCAGCCCCAGCATTTT.

This rearrangement joins TRBV7-9 to TRBJ2-4; D remains ambiguous. The germline V gene encodes CDR1 SEHNR and CDR2 FQNEAQ (reference sequence). The germline V and J ends were trimmed by 2 bases and 1 base, with 3 bases remaining between them. This CDR3 is built from 13 residues. This chain's CDR3 is CASSLPAKNIQYF. CDR3 sequence (DNA): TGTGCCAGCAGCTTACCGGCCAAAAACATTCAGTACTTC.

The chain joins TRBV5-1 to TRBJ1-4; no definite D call. CDR3 length: 15 residues. Trimming stripped 4 bases from V and 8 bases from J, with 18 bases between. Germline CDR1 is SGHRS and CDR2 is YFSETQ. The CDR3 protein is CASSGLPGGGEKLFF. Here the CDR3 DNA reads TGCGCCAGCAGCGGACTCCCGGGAGGCGGCGAAAAACTGTTTTTT. The full variable domain, completed using reference TRBV5-1 and TRBJ1-4, is KAGVTQTPRYLIKTRGQQVTLSCSPISGHRSVSWYQQTPGQGLQFLFEYFSETQRNKGNFPGRFSGRQFSNSRSEMNVSTLELGDSALYLCASSGLPGGGEKLFFGSGTQLSVL.

The chain employs TRBV10-1 and TRBJ2-7; 9 positions match TRBD2. Germline V gives CDR1 WNHNN, CDR2 SYGVQD (reference sequence). The CDR3 is 16 residues long. V gave up 2 bases and J gave up 2 bases; unmatched junction bases: 7. The CDR3: CASSEGRGLATYEQYF. The CDR3 DNA reads TGCGCCAGCAGTGAGGGTAGGGGACTAGCCACCTACGAGCAGTACTTC.

On this clone itself: At one of its ends the junction is not consistent with the germline gene, which may arise from a read error. The chain joins TRBV5-1 to TRBJ2-7; D perhaps matches TRBD2 (5 bases). CDR3 length equals 14 residues. From germline, CDR1 is SGHRS and CDR2 YFSETQ. The CDR3 loop is CASRFGGPAYEQYF. The CDR3 DNA reads as TGCGCCAGCCGCTTCGGAGGACCCGCCTACGAGCAGTACTTC.

The chain combines TRBV29-1 with TRBJ2-5; TRBD1 is a possible D gene (6 bases). Trimming pared 7 bases from V and 5 bases from J, leaving 11 bases between. Germline V gives CDR1 SQVTM, CDR2 ANQGSEA. The CDR3 sequence is 11 residues long. The CDR3 region is CSGQVSETQYF. As DNA, the CDR3 is TGCAGCGGACAGGTCTCGGAGACCCAGTACTTC.

CDR3 in DNA: TGTGCCAGTAGTATCTACGGGACAGGGTTGACTGAAGCTTTCTTT. This gives the protein CASSIYGTGLTEAFF. This rearrangement joins TRBV19 to TRBJ1-1; TRBD1 aligns across 9 bases. CDR1 LNHDA and CDR2 SQIVND come from the germline V gene (reference sequence). There are 15 residues in the CDR3. Unmatched junction bases numbered 7, after V lost 3 bases and J lost 5 bases.

V usage is TRBV6-5 and J usage is TRBJ1-5, with D unresolved. The CDR3 runs to 12 residues. Trimming stripped 6 bases from V and 4 bases from J, with 7 bases between. CDR1 and CDR2 (germline): MNHEY, SVGAGI. The CDR3 region has the DNA TGTGCCAGCAGCCCCTTAAATCAGCCCCAGCATTTT. Its protein product is CASSPLNQPQHF.

The chain uses TRBV5-1 and TRBJ1-2, with no clear D. The CDR3 length is 14 residues. CDR1 and CDR2 from the germline V gene are SGHRS and YFSETQ. V was clipped by 0 bases and J by 7 bases, with 13 bases between them. The CDR3 DNA reads as TGCGCCAGCAGCTTGGCCGCCGGGAGTGGTGGCTACACCTTC. This sequence encodes CASSLAAGSGGYTF.

This chain joins TRBV19 and TRBJ2-7, with TRBD1 as a possible D gene (6 bases). The germline V and J ends were trimmed by 5 bases and 5 bases, with 13 bases remaining between them. Germline CDR1 reads LNHDA; CDR2 reads SQIVND (reference sequence). The CDR3 covers 13 residues. The CDR3 region is CASSDTGYDEQYF. The CDR3 nucleotides are TGTGCCAGTAGTGACACAGGGTACGACGAGCAGTACTTC.